This T cell receptor (beta chain) came from a study of T-cell memory formation after mild COVID-19. Study context: Largely, the TCR clusters proved donor specific.

This clonotype was seen many times. The CDR3 runs to 13 residues. J was trimmed by 2 bases and V by 6 bases; bases with no gene match: 3. TCRdb reprocessed the 5' RACE reads via MiXCR and lists one record per CDR3 protein. The data hold 300,000 to 400,000 distinct CDR3 sequences, with 28% observed a single time. Sequenced material: PBMCs or a T cell subset sorted from them (not recorded which). V and J are TRBV12-3 or TRBV12-4 and TRBJ2-7, with TRBD1 matching over 8 bases. The sequence was collected from an adult woman who had mild COVID-19 (a few samples of this study predate the infection). Cell type and time point are not known. As DNA, the CDR3 is TGTGCCAGCAGGGAACAGGGGGCCTACGAGCAGTACTTC. Amino acid sequence: CASREQGAYEQYF.